One and the same sample provided the 20 T cell receptor beta chains below, sequenced in a study of blood T cell repertoires in COVID-19. Clones were read by immunoSEQ multiplex PCR, and TCRdb kept only the in-frame ones, dropping some. The repertoire holds more than 80,000 clones, 80% to 95% seen once, with 6.7% in the top ten. Sequencing used peripheral blood. The origin of the receptors is a man younger than 30 with COVID-19, enrolled during active disease.

This chain joins TRBV2 and TRBJ2-3; D is possibly TRBD1 (5 bases). The germline V and J ends were trimmed by 7 bases and 2 bases, with 10 bases remaining between them. The CDR3 loop spans 13 amino acids. Germline CDR1 reads SNHLY; CDR2 reads FYNNEI. The DNA for the CDR3 is TGTGCCAGCAAGAGACAGTTCACAGATACGCAGTATTTT. Protein product: CASKRQFTDTQYF. The full variable domain, in which reference TRBV2 and TRBJ2-3 provide the parts outside the CDR3, is EPEVTQTPSHQVTQMGQEVILRCVPISNHLYFYWYRQILGQKVEFLVSFYNNEISEKSEIFDDQFSVERPDGSNFTLKIRSTKLEDSAMYFCASKRQFTDTQYFGPGTRLTVL.

This chain connects TRBV11-3 to TRBJ2-2, with 9 bases that match TRBD2. V shed 1 base, J shed 7 bases, and the junction held 4 bases outside the gene matches. CDR1 is SGHNT, CDR2 YENEEA, per germline. The CDR3 covers 15 residues. The CDR3 DNA is TGTGCCAGCAGCTTAGGTAGCGGGAGCCACGGGGAGCTGTTTTTT. This sequence encodes CASSLGSGSHGELFF.

This chain joins TRBV4-3 and TRBJ2-2; weak D call: TRBD2 (6 bases). The V and J ends lost 5 bases and 5 bases respectively, with 15 bases between them. Per germline, CDR1 LGHNA and CDR2 YSLEER. The CDR3 totals 15 residues. In DNA, the CDR3 is TGCGCCAGCAGCAAGACCGGGGCGGGAACCGGGGAGCTGTTTTTT. Protein sequence: CASSKTGAGTGELFF.

This chain joins TRBV9 and TRBJ2-1, with 7 bases lining up with TRBD1. The CDR3 contains 15 residues. V lost 0 bases to trimming and J lost 1 base; unmatched junction nucleotides: 1. The germline V gene encodes CDR1 SGDLS and CDR2 YYNGEE. CDR3 loop: CASSVEGASYNEQFF. In nucleotides, the CDR3 is TGTGCCAGCAGCGTAGAGGGGGCTTCCTACAATGAGCAGTTCTTC.

Note on this clone: A junction end diverges from the germline sequence, so it may reflect a read error. This chain uses TRBV28 with TRBJ2-7, with TRBD1 matching 7 bases. This CDR3 spans 11 amino acids. Germline CDR1 and CDR2: MDHEN and SYDVKM. CDR3 DNA sequence: TGTGCCAGCAGTAGCTACAGGGGTGGGGACTTC. This translates into CASSSYRGGDF.

This chain joins TRBV3-1 (or the pseudogene TRBV3-2) and TRBJ2-1; weak D call: TRBD2 (5 bases). Trimming took off 0 bases at V and 5 bases at J, with 14 bases between the two ends. The germline V gene encodes CDR1 LGHDT and CDR2 YNNKEL (reference sequence). This CDR3 spans 16 amino acids. The CDR3 reads CASSQDFQRPNNEQFF. The CDR3 nucleotides are TGTGCCAGCAGCCAAGACTTCCAGCGGCCAAACAATGAGCAGTTCTTC.

The CDR3 region has the DNA TGTGCCAGCAGTTACAGAGACCAGGGCAATCAGCCCCAGCATTTT. This translates into CASSYRDQGNQPQHF. The chain combines TRBV6-5 with TRBJ1-5; D gene uncertain. This CDR3 is 15 amino acids long. Germline V gives CDR1 MNHEY, CDR2 SVGAGI. Trimming removed 2 bases from V and 2 bases from J, with 10 bases in between.

This chain links TRBV9 with TRBJ2-7, with 7 positions matching TRBD2. The V gene end was trimmed by 4 bases and the J gene end by 7 bases; junction bases not matched to a gene: 14. Germline CDR1 and CDR2: SGDLS and YYNGEE. The CDR3 is 15 amino acids. The DNA of the CDR3 is TGTGCCAGCAGCCCCCATCCCGCGGAGCGGGAAGAGCAGTACTTC. Protein product: CASSPHPAEREEQYF.

The chain carries TRBV28 and TRBJ1-1; D call uncertain. The ends were cut back, 5 bases at V and 5 bases at J, with 18 bases in the middle. Germline assignment: CDR1 MDHEN and CDR2 SYDVKM. The CDR3 is made up of 15 amino acids. CDR3 bases: TGTGCCAGCAGTCCTTGGGCCGGGAAAGGGACTGAAGCTTTCTTT. As protein: CASSPWAGKGTEAFF.

This clone appeared once. The rearrangement joins TRBV24-1 to TRBJ2-2; possible D gene TRBD1, 5 bases. V lost 8 bases and J lost 4, with 13 bases in between. The CDR3 sequence is 14 residues long. Germline CDR1 is KGHDR and CDR2 is SFDVKD. CDR3 loop: CATIGAEPTGELFF. As DNA, the CDR3 is TGTGCCACCATAGGGGCGGAACCCACCGGGGAGCTGTTTTTT.

J is TRBJ2-7 and V is TRBV11-2; D is ambiguous. V gave up 8 bases and J gave up 2 bases, with 4 bases separating them. Germline-derived CDR1 and CDR2 are SGHAT and FQNNGV. The CDR3 loop spans 10 amino acids. The CDR3 DNA reads as TGTGCCAGCTCCACCTACGAGCAGTACTTC. Amino acids: CASSTYEQYF.

This CDR3 is CASSQDRETQYF. The CDR3 DNA reads as TGCGCCAGCAGCCAAGACAGGGAGACCCAGTACTTC. V usage is TRBV4-3 and J usage is TRBJ2-5; D call uncertain. The germline gives CDR1 LGHNA, CDR2 YSLEER. The V end lost 0 bases, the J end lost 5 bases, and 4 bases lay between the germline ends. CDR3 size: 12 residues.

There are a few counts of this clone. This chain uses TRBV19 with TRBJ2-7; possible D gene TRBD1, 6 bases. The V end lost 5 bases, the J end lost 1 base, and 18 bases lay between the germline ends. Germline values: CDR1 LNHDA, CDR2 SQIVND (reference sequence). CDR3 size: 16 residues. CDR3 nucleotides: TGTGCCAGTAGTGCGCTCGACAGGCTTCATTCCTACGAGCAGTACTTC. Translation: CASSALDRLHSYEQYF. The complete variable domain, with remaining parts taken from reference TRBV19 and TRBJ2-7, reads DGGITQSPKYLFRKEGQNVTLSCEQNLNHDAMYWYRQDPGQGLRLIYYSQIVNDFQKGDIAEGYSVSREKKESFPLTVTSAQKNPTAFYLCASSALDRLHSYEQYFGPGTRLTVT.

V gene TRBV7-9 combines with J gene TRBJ2-7, with TRBD1 matching over 7 bases. The CDR3 is 13 residues long. CDR1 and CDR2 from the germline V gene are SEHNR and FQNEAQ (reference sequence). V lost 5 bases, J lost 4 bases, and 5 bases stayed unmatched. The CDR3 DNA follows: TGTGCCAGCAGCCAGGGACAGCCTTACGAGCAGTACTTC. Translation gives CASSQGQPYEQYF.

V usage is TRBV7-2 and J usage is TRBJ2-7; TRBD2 matches at 10 bases. The V segment lost 4 bases and the J segment 1 base; nucleotides outside the gene matches: 7. This CDR3 region has 16 residues. Germline loops: CDR1 SGHTA, CDR2 FQGNSA. This chain's CDR3 is CASSSTSSGGSYEQYF. The CDR3 region has the DNA TGTGCCAGCAGCTCGACTTCTAGCGGGGGATCCTACGAGCAGTACTTC.

V is TRBV19 and J is TRBJ2-5, with a weak D call TRBD1 (6 bases). CDR1 LNHDA and CDR2 SQIVND come from the germline V gene (reference sequence). The length of the CDR3 is 14 residues. Trimming stripped 9 bases from V and 2 bases from J, with 16 bases between. This CDR3 is CASRPQGFQETQYF. Here the CDR3 DNA reads TGTGCCAGCAGACCACAGGGATTTCAAGAGACCCAGTACTTC. Complete variable domain (other parts from reference TRBV19 and TRBJ2-5): DGGITQSPKYLFRKEGQNVTLSCEQNLNHDAMYWYRQDPGQGLRLIYYSQIVNDFQKGDIAEGYSVSREKKESFPLTVTSAQKNPTAFYLCASRPQGFQETQYFGPGTRLLVL.

This rearrangement joins TRBV27 to TRBJ2-4, with 11 bases aligning to TRBD1. Germline CDR1 and CDR2: MNHEY and SMNVEV (reference sequence). V dropped 3 bases and J dropped 7; count of bases not matched to a gene: 2. The CDR3 is 14 residues long. CDR3 DNA: TGTGCCAGCAGTTTGGGGACAGGGGGTAACATTCAGTACTTC. Amino acid sequence: CASSLGTGGNIQYF.

The chain has TRBV9 and TRBJ1-2; 12 nucleotides agree with TRBD1. The CDR3 is made up of 15 amino acids. Per germline, CDR1 SGDLS and CDR2 YYNGEE. V dropped 5 bases and J dropped 5; count of bases not matched to a gene: 7. The CDR3, as DNA: TGTGCCAGCAGTGCACCGGGACAGGGGGCTTATGGCTACACCTTC. Protein: CASSAPGQGAYGYTF.

The chain has TRBV6-5 and TRBJ1-1; D not certain. The germline V gene has CDR1 MNHEY and CDR2 SVGAGI. The CDR3 consists of 14 residues. The V and J ends lost 7 bases and 2 bases respectively, with 14 bases between them. This chain's CDR3 is CASTFGPGNTEAFF. The DNA for the CDR3 is TGTGCCAGCACCTTCGGTCCGGGTAACACTGAAGCTTTCTTT.

The chain is built from TRBV3-1 (or the pseudogene TRBV3-2) and TRBJ2-7; 9 bases align to TRBD1. The V segment lost 6 bases and the J segment 4 bases; nucleotides outside the gene matches: 10. This CDR3 is 15 amino acids long. Per the germline V gene, CDR1 is LGHDT and CDR2 is YNNKEL (reference sequence). The CDR3 region has the DNA TGTGCCAGCAGTCAAACCGGGACAGGGACGTACGAGCAGTACTTC. This encodes CASSQTGTGTYEQYF.